This T cell receptor beta chain was obtained from a study of T-cell memory formation after mild COVID-19. In the case of this clonotype: What it recognizes is unknown.

Study-wide results and caveats: Most CD4+ clones that shrank were in CM and EM, while CD8+ ones turned up in EMRA.

MiXCR, applied by TCRdb to the 5' RACE reads, yields one record per CDR3 protein. The sample has 300,000 to 400,000 distinct CDR3 sequences, 13% seen once. The source material was PBMCs or a T cell subset sorted from them (not recorded which). This receptor was obtained from a man younger than 35 who had mild COVID-19 (a few samples of this study predate the infection). Cell type and time point are not known.

CDR3 region: CSAGPPAQNIQYF. In DNA, the CDR3 is TGCAGTGCTGGCCCACCAGCTCAAAACATTCAGTACTTC. The V call is TRBV20-1, the J call TRBJ2-4; no firm D call. In germline, CDR1 is DFQATT, CDR2 SNEGSKA (reference sequence). V was pared by 5 bases and J by 5 bases, with 13 bases between. The length of the CDR3 is 13 residues.